This TCR beta chain stems from a study of blood T cell repertoires in COVID-19. At the level of the study: Recovered Cohort 3 donors showed two negative PCRs, clearance, or symptom resolution.

The CDR3 is made up of 16 amino acids. With V trimmed by 0 bases and J by 1 base, 4 bases remained unmatched. Germline CDR1 and CDR2: LGHNA and YSLEER. This clone was picked up one time. Per the authors' pipeline: Reference gene primer amplification gave estimated nucleated cell counts. TCRdb keeps only in-frame clones here, not all; method: immunoSEQ multiplex PCR. Clone size and the V and J calls come from that table; the DNA yielded D and trimming. The sample carries 210,000 or so clones, approximately 87% recorded once. Participant ages covered about 18 to 95 years across 24 US areas. Participants were placed into cohorts based on the clinical history they reported.

The clonotype originates from a woman in her 50s in a cohort exposed to, infected with or recovered from COVID-19 (not recorded which). The gene calls are TRBV4-3 and TRBJ2-3, with 7 bases matching TRBD1. Material: PBMCs or T cells enriched from blood (not recorded which). The CDR3 coding sequence is TGCGCCAGCAGCCAAGATTTTGGACAGGGCACAGATACGCAGTATTTT. This encodes CASSQDFGQGTDTQYF.